This T cell receptor beta chain originates from a study of metastatic and nonmetastatic thyroid tumors. Looking at the study overall: Repertoires were compared across blood and tumor or nodule tissue from malignant and benign thyroid patients.

This clone was counted at least ten times. Antigen: not known. Original analysis: A distant-metastasis classifier for papillary thyroid cancer was built using CDR3 differences across clinicopathological groups. TCRdb re-processed the PCR reads through MiXCR. Here the V and J calls rest on TCRdb's processing, not on the authors' analysis. The top ten hold roughly 25% of the sample, which has about 40,000 clones, approximately 10% seen once. Overall study results and limits: In both blood and tumor samples, TCR beta diversity was reported significantly higher for malignant than benign nodules.

No patient had received any treatment before thyroid surgery. The CDR3 has 12 residues. Germline assignment: CDR1 SEHNR and CDR2 FQNEAQ (reference sequence). Trimming pared 7 bases from V and 9 bases from J, leaving 12 bases between. The rearrangement links TRBV7-9 to TRBJ2-2; no clear D. This clonotype was obtained from a female donor with papillary thyroid cancer or a benign thyroid nodule (not recorded which). Some clones in this sample may be carry-over from other donors' samples. The specimen was blood. The CDR3 here is CASTQVGRELFF. The CDR3 DNA reads TGTGCCAGCACTCAAGTGGGCCGGGAGCTGTTTTTT.